This TCR beta chain was sequenced in a study of human T cells and chemical hapten exposure. This clonotype was seen more than once but under ten times. The V and J ends lost 5 bases and 4 bases, in that order; junction bases with no gene match: 8. The germline V gene encodes CDR1 SGHTA and CDR2 FQGNSA. The CDR3 contains 16 residues. TCRdb recomputed calls from the RACE reads with MiXCR, one row per CDR3 protein. The sample records roughly 120,000 distinct CDR3 sequences, roughly 13% being singletons. Time point noted: patch test 1, 2 weeks after DPC sensitization. Indicated treatment: therapeutic diphenylcyclopropenone sensitization with weekly scalp DPC.

The sequences come from whole blood, collected in connection with sensitization to the hapten diphenylcyclopropenone (DPC). This TCR was recovered from a man between 18 and 29 years old with alopecia areata. Some clones in this sample may be carry-over from other donors' samples. This chain uses TRBV7-2 with TRBJ2-5; 12 nucleotides match TRBD2. The CDR3: CASSLRLAGVRETQYF. CDR3 DNA sequence: TGTGCCAGCAGCCTGAGACTAGCGGGGGTCCGAGAGACCCAGTACTTC.